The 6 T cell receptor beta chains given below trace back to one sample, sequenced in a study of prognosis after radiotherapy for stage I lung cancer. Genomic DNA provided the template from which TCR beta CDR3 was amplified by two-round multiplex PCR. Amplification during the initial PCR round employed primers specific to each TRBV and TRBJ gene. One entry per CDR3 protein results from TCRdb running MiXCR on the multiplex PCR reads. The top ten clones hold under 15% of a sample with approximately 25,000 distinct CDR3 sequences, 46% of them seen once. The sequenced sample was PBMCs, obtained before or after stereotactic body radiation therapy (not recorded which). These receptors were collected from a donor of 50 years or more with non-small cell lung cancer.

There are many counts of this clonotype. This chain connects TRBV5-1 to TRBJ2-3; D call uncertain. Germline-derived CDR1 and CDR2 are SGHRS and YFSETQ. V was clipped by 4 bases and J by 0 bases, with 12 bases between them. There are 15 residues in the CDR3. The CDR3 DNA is TGCGCCAGCAGCATCGTTGGGTTTAGCACAGATACGCAGTATTTT. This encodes CASSIVGFSTDTQYF.

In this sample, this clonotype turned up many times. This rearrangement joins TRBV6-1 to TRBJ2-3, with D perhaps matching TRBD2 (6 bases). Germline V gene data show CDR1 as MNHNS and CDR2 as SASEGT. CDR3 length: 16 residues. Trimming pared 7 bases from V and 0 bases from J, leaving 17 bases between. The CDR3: CASTEPSGTSTDTQYF. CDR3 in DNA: TGTGCCAGCACCGAACCTTCCGGGACTAGCACAGATACGCAGTATTTT.

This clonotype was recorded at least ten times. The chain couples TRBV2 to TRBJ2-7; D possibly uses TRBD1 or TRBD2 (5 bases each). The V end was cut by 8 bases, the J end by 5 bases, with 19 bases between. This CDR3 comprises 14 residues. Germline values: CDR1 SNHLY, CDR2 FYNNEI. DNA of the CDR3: TGTGCCAGCGGCACGCTGGCGAGGGGCCACGAGCAGTACTTC. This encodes CASGTLARGHEQYF. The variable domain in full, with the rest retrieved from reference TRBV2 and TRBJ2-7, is EPEVTQTPSHQVTQMGQEVILRCVPISNHLYFYWYRQILGQKVEFLVSFYNNEISEKSEIFDDQFSVERPDGSNFTLKIRSTKLEDSAMYFCASGTLARGHEQYFGPGTRLTVT.

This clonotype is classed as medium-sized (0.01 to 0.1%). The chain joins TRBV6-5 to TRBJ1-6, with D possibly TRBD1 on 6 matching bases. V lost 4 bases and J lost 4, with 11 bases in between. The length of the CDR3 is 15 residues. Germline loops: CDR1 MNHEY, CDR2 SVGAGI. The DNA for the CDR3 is TGTGCCAGCAGTTCTCCGACAGGTTATAATTCACCCCTCCACTTT. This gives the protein CASSSPTGYNSPLHF.

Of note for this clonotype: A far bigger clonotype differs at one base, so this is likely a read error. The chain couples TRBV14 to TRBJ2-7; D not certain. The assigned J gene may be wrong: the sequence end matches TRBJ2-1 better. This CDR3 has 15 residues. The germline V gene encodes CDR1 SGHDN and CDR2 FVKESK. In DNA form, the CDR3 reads TGTGCCAGCAGCCAAGCGGTGGACCCCAGCGATGAGCAGTTCTTC. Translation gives CASSQAVDPSDEQFF.

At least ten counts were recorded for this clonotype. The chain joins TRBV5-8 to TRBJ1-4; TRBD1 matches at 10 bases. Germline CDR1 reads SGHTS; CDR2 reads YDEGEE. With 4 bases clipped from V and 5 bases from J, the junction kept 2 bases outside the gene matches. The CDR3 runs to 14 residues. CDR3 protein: CASSAGQGNEKLFF. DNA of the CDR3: TGTGCCAGCAGCGCGGGACAGGGGAATGAAAAACTGTTTTTT.